The 29 T cell receptor beta chains in this list originate from one sample, sequenced in a study of CD8 T cells in ankylosing spondylitis. MiXCR, run by TCRdb on the 5' RACE reads, gives a single entry per CDR3 protein. The table has around 210,000 distinct CDR3 sequences, approximately 8.4% seen once. Sample: blood, either unsorted or a sorted T cell fraction (not recorded which). The receptors were sampled from a female donor with ankylosing spondylitis or in good health (not recorded which).

The table lists this clonotype with many counts. This chain connects TRBV6-6 to TRBJ2-3; possibly TRBD1 for D (6 bases). The CDR3 totals 13 residues. Trimming removed 10 bases at V and 2 bases at J, with 13 bases between. Germline CDR1 is MNHNY and CDR2 is SVGAGI (reference sequence). The CDR3 DNA is TGTGCCACCCACCGGGACAACACAGATACGCAGTATTTT. It encodes CATHRDNTDTQYF.

This clonotype was found many times. This rearrangement joins TRBV6-2 or TRBV6-3 to TRBJ2-1, with TRBD2 matching 7 bases. V gave up 2 bases and J gave up 1 base; unmatched junction bases: 5. This CDR3 has 16 residues. Per germline, CDR1 MNHEY and CDR2 SVGEGT. CDR3 coding DNA: TGTGCCAGCAGTTACGGGACTACCCATTCCTACAATGAGCAGTTCTTC. Its translation: CASSYGTTHSYNEQFF.

The chain has TRBV12-2 and TRBJ2-1; the table's D call TRBD1 went unverified against the DNA. TRBV12-2 is termed a pseudogene. The CDR3 has 18 amino acids. CDR3 region: CASRLDRGSGRADNEQFF. The CDR3 coding sequence is TGTGCAAGTCGCTTAGACCGGGGAAGCGGGAGGGCCGACAATGAGCAGTTCTTC.

This clonotype was seen at least ten times. This chain joins TRBV5-1 and TRBJ1-5; 9 bases line up with TRBD1. CDR1 SGHRS and CDR2 YFSETQ come from the germline V gene. The junction had 21 bases not matched to a gene; V was cut back by 0 bases and J by 2 bases. This CDR3 contains 22 residues. The CDR3 loop is CASSLGRVGGQGAAMGNQPQHF. The CDR3 DNA is TGCGCCAGCAGCTTGGGTCGAGTCGGGGGACAGGGCGCGGCAATGGGCAATCAGCCCCAGCATTTT. Full variable domain (rest looked up from reference TRBV5-1 and TRBJ1-5): KAGVTQTPRYLIKTRGQQVTLSCSPISGHRSVSWYQQTPGQGLQFLFEYFSETQRNKGNFPGRFSGRQFSNSRSEMNVSTLELGDSALYLCASSLGRVGGQGAAMGNQPQHFGDGTRLSIL.

The CDR3, as DNA: TGCGCCAGCAGCTTGGTAGCCCAAGGGGAGCCGGAAAACATTCAGTACTTC. Amino acids: CASSLVAQGEPENIQYF. V is TRBV5-1 and J is TRBJ2-4; the D call may be TRBD1 or TRBD2 (5 bases each). Trimming pared 0 bases from V and 5 bases from J, leaving 18 bases between. Germline V gene lookup returns CDR1 SGHRS and CDR2 YFSETQ. This CDR3 is 17 amino acids long.

This clonotype showed up many times. CDR3 bases: TGCAGTGCTAGGAGTACTAGCGGGAGGGCCTACGAGCAGTACTTC. This codes for CSARSTSGRAYEQYF. V usage is TRBV20-1 and J usage is TRBJ2-7; 13 bases map to TRBD2. CDR3 length: 15 residues. CDR1 and CDR2 (germline): DFQATT, SNEGSKA (reference sequence). V shed 3 bases and J 2 bases; nucleotides not matched to a gene: 4.

This clonotype was counted ten times or more. This chain connects TRBV7-6 to TRBJ1-5; D ambiguous. V lost 4 bases to trimming and J lost 6 bases, with 10 bases between them. Germline V lookup: CDR1 SGHVS, CDR2 FNYEAQ. The CDR3 spans 13 residues. The CDR3 coding sequence is TGTGCCAGCAGCTCAACACCGGGTCAGCCCCAGCATTTT. Residues: CASSSTPGQPQHF.

This clonotype was recorded a few times. CDR3 sequence: CASSLLASYNEQFF. DNA of the CDR3: TGTGCCAGCAGCTTACTAGCCTCCTACAATGAGCAGTTCTTC. V gene TRBV7-9 combines with J gene TRBJ2-1, with D possibly TRBD2 on 5 matching bases. With 2 bases removed from V and 0 bases from J, the gap between germline ends came to 5 bases. The CDR3 covers 14 residues. Germline V lookup: CDR1 SEHNR, CDR2 FQNEAQ (reference sequence).

This clonotype came up many times. The chain carries TRBV29-1 and TRBJ1-1; weak D call: TRBD1 (5 bases). CDR3 length: 12 amino acids. V was trimmed by 7 bases and J by 7 bases, leaving 16 bases between them. Germline-derived CDR1 and CDR2 are SQVTM and ANQGSEA. CDR3 sequence (DNA): TGCAGCGGGAAAGTGGGGCGGATTGAAGCTTTCTTT. This sequence encodes CSGKVGRIEAFF.

Ten or more counts support this clonotype. The rearrangement joins TRBV20-1 to TRBJ1-2, with D perhaps TRBD1 (6 bases). This CDR3 has 12 amino acids. Germline V lookup: CDR1 DFQATT, CDR2 SNEGSKA (reference sequence). Between the trimmed V and J ends, which lost 6 bases and 2 bases, there was a span of 10 bases. CDR3 in amino acids: CSALDRNYGYTF. The CDR3 DNA is TGCAGTGCCCTCGACAGGAACTATGGCTACACCTTC.

As for this clonotype: Sequence at one end of the junction differs from germline and may be a read error. J is TRBJ2-7 and V is TRBV5-1, with 7 bases matching TRBD2. This CDR3 has 15 residues. Per germline, CDR1 SGHRS and CDR2 YFSETQ. The CDR3 spells CAGTPLGTTLYKQYF. Written as DNA, the CDR3 is TGCGCCGGCACTCCCCTCGGGACTACCCTCTACAAGCAGTACTTC.

This clonotype was seen many times. The rearrangement links TRBV20-1 to TRBJ2-2, with D tentatively TRBD1 (6 bases). V was clipped by 5 bases and J by 4 bases, with 26 bases between them. CDR1 and CDR2 (germline): DFQATT, SNEGSKA (reference sequence). The CDR3 covers 18 residues. This CDR3 is CSALGTSDLPGATGELFF. CDR3 bases: TGCAGTGCTCTCGGGACCTCCGACCTACCAGGGGCCACCGGGGAGCTGTTTTTT.

This clonotype was recorded at least ten times. The chain carries TRBV20-1 and TRBJ2-1, with TRBD1 matching over 10 bases. The CDR3 runs 14 residues. The junction had 6 bases not matched to a gene; V was cut back by 6 bases and J by 4 bases. Germline CDR1 is DFQATT and CDR2 is SNEGSKA (reference sequence). The CDR3 spells CSATGQGDYNEQFF. The CDR3 DNA follows: TGCAGTGCAACTGGACAGGGGGATTACAATGAGCAGTTCTTC.

This clonotype was detected a few times. Possible read error: a much larger clone is one base away. The genes are TRBV20-1 and TRBJ1-5; 7 bases align to TRBD1. The CDR3 consists of 15 residues. J lost 1 base, V lost 7 bases, and 10 bases had no gene match. Germline values: CDR1 DFQATT, CDR2 SNEGSKA (reference sequence). CDR3 DNA sequence: TGCAGTGGCCTGTGTGAGGGGGCCAGCAATCAGCCCCAGCATTTT. It encodes CSGLCEGASNQPQHF.

In this sample, this clonotype turned up many times. The V and J genes are TRBV20-1 and TRBJ2-1; 12 bases align to TRBD2. The CDR3 consists of 15 residues. Germline loops: CDR1 DFQATT, CDR2 SNEGSKA (reference sequence). V was pared by 5 bases and J by 7 bases, with 9 bases of the junction left unmatched. The CDR3 region is CSAPPSSGRANEQFF. CDR3 bases: TGCAGTGCTCCTCCATCTAGCGGGAGGGCGAATGAGCAGTTCTTC.

This clonotype has more than one count but fewer than ten. The chain combines TRBV7-2 with TRBJ2-1, with D maybe TRBD2 (5 bases). The CDR3 totals 14 residues. The ends were cut back, 3 bases at V and 3 bases at J, with 9 bases in the middle. The germline V gene encodes CDR1 SGHTA and CDR2 FQGNSA. DNA for the CDR3: TGTGCCAGCAGCTTTACTGCGGGCTACAATGAGCAGTTCTTC. Translated, it gives CASSFTAGYNEQFF. Full variable domain (rest looked up from reference TRBV7-2 and TRBJ2-1): GAGVSQSPSNKVTEKGKDVELRCDPISGHTALYWYRQSLGQGLEFLIYFQGNSAPDKSGLPSDRFSAERTGGSVSTLTIQRTQQEDSAVYLCASSFTAGYNEQFFGPGTRLTVL.

This clonotype occurred many times. This rearrangement joins TRBV6-6 to TRBJ2-7; tentatively, D is TRBD1 (5 bases). The CDR3 loop spans 12 amino acids. In germline, CDR1 is MNHNY, CDR2 SVGAGI (reference sequence). V was shortened by 2 bases and J by 5 bases, with 7 bases between the two germline ends. Written as DNA, the CDR3 is TGTGCCAGCAGTTACAGGGGTGACGAGCAGTACTTC. It encodes CASSYRGDEQYF.

Comments on this clonotype: A much bigger clone sits one base away, suggesting this may be a read error. CDR3 residues: CASSRSGRDDYSNQPQHF. CDR3 in DNA: TGCGCCAGCAGCCGATCAGGCAGGGACGATTATAGCAATCAGCCCCAGCATTTT. J is TRBJ1-5 and V is TRBV5-1; TRBD1 is a possible D gene (5 bases). V lost 4 bases to trimming and J lost 0 bases, with 20 bases between them. In germline, CDR1 is SGHRS, CDR2 YFSETQ. The CDR3 sequence is 18 residues long.

This clonotype was detected ten times or more. The chain joins TRBV7-2 to TRBJ1-2; no definite D call. The ends were cut back, 5 bases at V and 9 bases at J, with 19 bases in the middle. Germline values: CDR1 SGHTA, CDR2 FQGNSA. This CDR3 comprises 14 residues. This chain's CDR3 is CASSPEGGTMSYTF. The CDR3 nucleotides are TGTGCCAGCAGCCCGGAGGGCGGAACTATGAGCTACACCTTC.

This clonotype was observed many times. CDR3 in amino acids: CASSYSFKGERWDTQYF. CDR3 coding DNA: TGTGCCAGCAGTTACTCCTTTAAGGGGGAGAGGTGGGATACGCAGTATTTT. The chain combines TRBV6-2 or TRBV6-3 with TRBJ2-3; weak D call: TRBD1 (6 bases). The V gene lost 0 bases and the J gene lost 6 bases, with 19 bases spanning the gap. Germline lookup yields CDR1 MNHEY and CDR2 SVGEGT. This CDR3 has 17 residues.

CDR3 sequence: CSARTGSNYEQYF. The CDR3 nucleotides read TGCAGTGCTAGAACGGGATCTAACTACGAGCAGTACTTC. The V call is TRBV20-1, the J call TRBJ2-7, with a weak D call TRBD2 (5 bases). V gave up 2 bases and J gave up 3 bases, with 11 bases separating them. This CDR3 is built from 13 residues. CDR1 and CDR2 (germline): DFQATT, SNEGSKA (reference sequence).

This clonotype was detected ten times or more. The chain recombines TRBV7-9 with TRBJ2-7; D is possibly TRBD1 or TRBD2 (5 bases each). Deletions cut 0 bases from V and 0 bases from J, with 12 bases between. The length of the CDR3 is 16 residues. The germline V gene encodes CDR1 SEHNR and CDR2 FQNEAQ (reference sequence). The CDR3 is CASSLAPGDGSYEQYF. DNA for the CDR3: TGTGCCAGCAGCTTAGCGCCCGGGGACGGCTCCTACGAGCAGTACTTC.

A remark on this clonotype: It may be a read error: a sequence one base away is much more abundant. The V and J genes are TRBV6-2 or TRBV6-3 and TRBJ2-7, with 7 bases identical to TRBD2. Germline V gives CDR1 MNHEY, CDR2 SVGEGT. V lost 11 bases to trimming and J lost 0 bases; unmatched junction nucleotides: 7. This CDR3 has 13 residues. In DNA, the CDR3 is TGTGCCGGCCGACTAGCCCTCTCCTACGAGCAGTACTTC. The encoded protein is CAGRLALSYEQYF.

The chain combines TRBV7-8 with TRBJ1-1, with 9 bases fitting TRBD1. This CDR3 has 16 residues. Trimming removed 6 bases from V and 1 base from J; junction bases left unmatched: 9. Germline lookup yields CDR1 SGHVS and CDR2 FQNEAQ. CDR3: CASSRTGGLSNTEAFF. The CDR3 DNA sequence: TGTGCCAGCAGTCGAACAGGGGGCCTATCGAACACTGAAGCTTTCTTT.

This clonotype was counted many times. This chain links TRBV6-5 with TRBJ2-2; D not resolved. With 1 base removed from V and 1 base from J, the gap between germline ends came to 7 bases. This CDR3 spans 15 amino acids. The germline V gene has CDR1 MNHEY and CDR2 SVGAGI. CDR3 amino acids: CASSYWTQNTGELFF. CDR3 nucleotide sequence: TGTGCCAGCAGTTACTGGACCCAGAACACCGGGGAGCTGTTTTTT.

This clonotype has at least ten counts. The V gene is TRBV11-1, the J gene TRBJ1-1; D might be TRBD1 (5 bases). CDR1 is SGHAT and CDR2 is FQDESV in the germline V gene (reference sequence). This CDR3 contains 13 residues. V dropped 5 bases and J dropped 5 bases, with 12 bases sitting between them. The CDR3 protein is CASSGRGWTEAFF. CDR3 in DNA: TGTGCCAGCAGCGGACGGGGGTGGACTGAAGCTTTCTTT.

This clonotype was observed many times. The chain links TRBV4-3 to TRBJ2-2, with 7 bases that match TRBD1. Germline CDR1 is LGHNA and CDR2 is YSLEER. V lost 4 bases, J lost 5 bases, and 7 bases stayed unmatched. The CDR3 has 15 residues. The CDR3: CASSRDRHLTGELFF. CDR3 nucleotides: TGCGCCAGCAGCCGGGACAGACACCTTACCGGGGAGCTGTTTTTT.

Ten or more counts support this clonotype. This chain joins TRBV6-2 or TRBV6-3 and TRBJ1-1; TRBD1 might be the D (5 bases). The CDR3 contains 15 residues. Per the germline V gene, CDR1 is MNHEY and CDR2 is SVGEGT. V lost 8 bases, J lost 4 bases, and 20 bases lay in between. The CDR3 here is CASRGTPKWITEAFF. The CDR3 DNA sequence: TGTGCCAGCCGCGGGACTCCCAAGTGGATCACTGAAGCTTTCTTT.

This clonotype appeared a few times. The chain recombines TRBV5-1 with TRBJ2-7; TRBD1 is a possible D gene (6 bases). Germline V gene lookup returns CDR1 SGHRS and CDR2 YFSETQ. The CDR3 is made up of 16 amino acids. V was cut by 0 bases and J by 5 bases, with 18 bases left in between. The CDR3 DNA is TGCGCCAGCAGCTTGGCCGTTGGGACACGGGGAAACGAGCAGTACTTC. Protein product: CASSLAVGTRGNEQYF.